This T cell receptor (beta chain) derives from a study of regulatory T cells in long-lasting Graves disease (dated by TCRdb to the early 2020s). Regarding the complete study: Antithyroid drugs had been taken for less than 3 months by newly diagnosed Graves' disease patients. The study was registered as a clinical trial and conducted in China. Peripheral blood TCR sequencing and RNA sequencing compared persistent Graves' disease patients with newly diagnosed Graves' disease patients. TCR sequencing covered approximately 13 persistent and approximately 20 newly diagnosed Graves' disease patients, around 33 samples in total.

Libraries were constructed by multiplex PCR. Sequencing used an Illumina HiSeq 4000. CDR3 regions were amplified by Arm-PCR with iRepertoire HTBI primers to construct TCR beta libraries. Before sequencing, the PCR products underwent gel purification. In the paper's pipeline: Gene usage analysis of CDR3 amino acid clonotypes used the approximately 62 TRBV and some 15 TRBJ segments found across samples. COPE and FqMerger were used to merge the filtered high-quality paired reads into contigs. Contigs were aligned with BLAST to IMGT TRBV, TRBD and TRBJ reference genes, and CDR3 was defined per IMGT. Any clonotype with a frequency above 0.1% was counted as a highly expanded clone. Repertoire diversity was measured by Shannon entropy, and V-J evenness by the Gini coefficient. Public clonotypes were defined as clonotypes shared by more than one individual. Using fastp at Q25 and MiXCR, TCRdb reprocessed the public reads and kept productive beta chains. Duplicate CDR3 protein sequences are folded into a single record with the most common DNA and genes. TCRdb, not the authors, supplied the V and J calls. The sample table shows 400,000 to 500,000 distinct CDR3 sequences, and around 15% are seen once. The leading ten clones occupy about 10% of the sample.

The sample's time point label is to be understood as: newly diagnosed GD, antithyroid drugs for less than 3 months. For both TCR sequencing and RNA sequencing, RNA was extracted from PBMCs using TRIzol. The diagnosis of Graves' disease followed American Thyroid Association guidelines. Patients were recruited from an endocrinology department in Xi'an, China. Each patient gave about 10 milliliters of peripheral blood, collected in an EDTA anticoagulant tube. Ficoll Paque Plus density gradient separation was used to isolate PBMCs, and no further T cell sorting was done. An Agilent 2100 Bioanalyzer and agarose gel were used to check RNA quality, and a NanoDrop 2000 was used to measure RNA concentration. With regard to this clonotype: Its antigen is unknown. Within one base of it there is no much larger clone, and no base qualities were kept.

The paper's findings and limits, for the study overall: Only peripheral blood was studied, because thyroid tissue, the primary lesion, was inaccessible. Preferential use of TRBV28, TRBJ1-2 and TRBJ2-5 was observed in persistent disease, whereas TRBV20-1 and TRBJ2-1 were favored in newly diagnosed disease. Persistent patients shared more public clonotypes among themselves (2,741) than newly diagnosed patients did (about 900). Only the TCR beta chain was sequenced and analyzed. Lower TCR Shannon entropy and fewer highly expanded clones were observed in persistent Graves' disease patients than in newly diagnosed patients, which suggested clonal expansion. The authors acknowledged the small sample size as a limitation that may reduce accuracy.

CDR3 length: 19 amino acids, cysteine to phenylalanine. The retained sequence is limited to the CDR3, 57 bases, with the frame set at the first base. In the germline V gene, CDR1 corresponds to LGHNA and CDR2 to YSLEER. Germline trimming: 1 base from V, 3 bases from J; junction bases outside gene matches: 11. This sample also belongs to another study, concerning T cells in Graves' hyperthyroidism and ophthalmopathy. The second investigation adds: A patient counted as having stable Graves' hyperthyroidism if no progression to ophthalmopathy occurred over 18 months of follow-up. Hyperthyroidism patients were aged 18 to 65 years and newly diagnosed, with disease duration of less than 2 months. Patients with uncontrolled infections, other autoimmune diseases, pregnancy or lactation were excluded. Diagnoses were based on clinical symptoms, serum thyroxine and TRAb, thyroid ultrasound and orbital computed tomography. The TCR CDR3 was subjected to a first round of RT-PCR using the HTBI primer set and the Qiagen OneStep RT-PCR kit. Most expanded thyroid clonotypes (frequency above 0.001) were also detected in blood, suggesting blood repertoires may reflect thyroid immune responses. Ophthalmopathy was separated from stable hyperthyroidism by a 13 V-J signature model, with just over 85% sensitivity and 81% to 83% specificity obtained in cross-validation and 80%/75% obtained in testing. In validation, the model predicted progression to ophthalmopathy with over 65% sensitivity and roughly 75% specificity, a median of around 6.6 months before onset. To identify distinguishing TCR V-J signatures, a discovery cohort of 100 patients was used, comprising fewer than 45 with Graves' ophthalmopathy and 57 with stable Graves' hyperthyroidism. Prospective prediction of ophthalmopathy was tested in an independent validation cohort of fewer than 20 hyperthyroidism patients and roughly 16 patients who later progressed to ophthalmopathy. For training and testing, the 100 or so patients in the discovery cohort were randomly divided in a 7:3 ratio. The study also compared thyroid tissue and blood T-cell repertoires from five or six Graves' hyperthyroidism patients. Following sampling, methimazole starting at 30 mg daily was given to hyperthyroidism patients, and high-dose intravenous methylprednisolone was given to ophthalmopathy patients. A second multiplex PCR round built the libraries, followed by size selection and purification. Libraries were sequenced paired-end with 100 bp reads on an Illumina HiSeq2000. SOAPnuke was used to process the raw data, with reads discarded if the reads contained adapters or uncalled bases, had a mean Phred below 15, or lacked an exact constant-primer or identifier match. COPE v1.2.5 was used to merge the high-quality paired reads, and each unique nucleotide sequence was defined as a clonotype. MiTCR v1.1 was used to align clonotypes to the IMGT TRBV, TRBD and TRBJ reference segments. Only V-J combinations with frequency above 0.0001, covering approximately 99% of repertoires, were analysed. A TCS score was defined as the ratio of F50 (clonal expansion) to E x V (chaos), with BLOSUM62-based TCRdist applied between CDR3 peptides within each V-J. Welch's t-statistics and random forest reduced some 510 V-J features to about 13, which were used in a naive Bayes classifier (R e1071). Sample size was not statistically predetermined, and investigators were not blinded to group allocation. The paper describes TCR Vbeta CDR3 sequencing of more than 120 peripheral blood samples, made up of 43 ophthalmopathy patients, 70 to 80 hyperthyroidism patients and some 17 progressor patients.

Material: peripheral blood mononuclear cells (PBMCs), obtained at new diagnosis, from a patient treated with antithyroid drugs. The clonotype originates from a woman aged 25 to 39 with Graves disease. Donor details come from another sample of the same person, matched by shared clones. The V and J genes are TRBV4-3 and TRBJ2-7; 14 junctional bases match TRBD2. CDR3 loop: CASSQAWGPGLAGVYEQYF. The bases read TGCGCCAGCAGCCAAGCGTGGGGCCCGGGACTAGCGGGAGTCTACGAGCAGTACTTC.